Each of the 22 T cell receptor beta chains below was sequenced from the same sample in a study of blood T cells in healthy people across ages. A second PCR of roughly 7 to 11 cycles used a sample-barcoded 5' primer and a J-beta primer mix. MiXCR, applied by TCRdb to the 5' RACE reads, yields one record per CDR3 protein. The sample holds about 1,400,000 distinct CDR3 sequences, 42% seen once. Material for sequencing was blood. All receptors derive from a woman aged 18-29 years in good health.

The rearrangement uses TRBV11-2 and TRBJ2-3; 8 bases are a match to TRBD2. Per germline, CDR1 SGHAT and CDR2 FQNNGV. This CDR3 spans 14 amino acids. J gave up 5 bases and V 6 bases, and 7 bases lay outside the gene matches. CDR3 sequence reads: CASRSGSYLDTQYF. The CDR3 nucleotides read TGTGCCAGCAGGAGCGGGAGTTATTTAGATACGCAGTATTTT.

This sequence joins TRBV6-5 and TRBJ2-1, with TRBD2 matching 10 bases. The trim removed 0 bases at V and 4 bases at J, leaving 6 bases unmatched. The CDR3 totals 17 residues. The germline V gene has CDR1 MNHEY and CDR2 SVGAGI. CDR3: CASSYSKTSGTYNEQFF. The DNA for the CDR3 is TGTGCCAGCAGTTACTCGAAAACTAGCGGGACGTACAATGAGCAGTTCTTC.

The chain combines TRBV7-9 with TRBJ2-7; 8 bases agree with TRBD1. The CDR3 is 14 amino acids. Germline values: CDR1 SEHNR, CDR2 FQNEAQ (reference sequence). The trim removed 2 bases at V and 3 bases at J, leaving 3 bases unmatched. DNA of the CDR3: TGTGCCAGCAGCTTAACGACAGGGGTCTACGAGCAGTACTTC. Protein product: CASSLTTGVYEQYF. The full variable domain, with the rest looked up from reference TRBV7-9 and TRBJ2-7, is DTGVSQNPRHKITKRGQNVTFRCDPISEHNRLYWYRQTLGQGPEFLTYFQNEAQLEKSRLLSDRFSAERPKGSFSTLEIQRTEQGDSAMYLCASSLTTGVYEQYFGPGTRLTVT.

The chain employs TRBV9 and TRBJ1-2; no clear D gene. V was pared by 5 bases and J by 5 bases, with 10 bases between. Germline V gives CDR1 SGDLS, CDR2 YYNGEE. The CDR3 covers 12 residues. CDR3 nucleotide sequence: TGTGCCAGCAGTAGGGATCAGTATGGCTACACCTTC. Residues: CASSRDQYGYTF.

The CDR3 region has the DNA TGTGCCAGCAGCAAAGGTCACAGGGTTCTACACGAGCAGTACTTC. This translates into CASSKGHRVLHEQYF. This chain uses TRBV21-1 with TRBJ2-7; the D call of TRBD1 is as the table states it, not checked on the DNA. TRBV21-1 is recorded as a pseudogene. This CDR3 has 15 residues.

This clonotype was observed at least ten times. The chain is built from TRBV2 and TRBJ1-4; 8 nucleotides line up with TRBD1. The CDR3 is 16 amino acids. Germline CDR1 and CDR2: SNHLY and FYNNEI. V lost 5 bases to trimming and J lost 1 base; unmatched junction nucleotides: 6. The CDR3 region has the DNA TGTGCCAGCAGTTTACAGGGGGGTCTAACTAATGAAAAACTGTTTTTT. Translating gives CASSLQGGLTNEKLFF. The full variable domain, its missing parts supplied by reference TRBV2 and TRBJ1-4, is EPEVTQTPSHQVTQMGQEVILRCVPISNHLYFYWYRQILGQKVEFLVSFYNNEISEKSEIFDDQFSVERPDGSNFTLKIRSTKLEDSAMYFCASSLQGGLTNEKLFFGSGTQLSVL.

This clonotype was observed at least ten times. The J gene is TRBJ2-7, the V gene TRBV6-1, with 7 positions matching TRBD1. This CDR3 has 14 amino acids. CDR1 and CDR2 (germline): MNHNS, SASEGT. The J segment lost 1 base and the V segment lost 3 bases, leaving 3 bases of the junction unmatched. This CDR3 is CASSDRDSSYEQYF. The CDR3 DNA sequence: TGTGCCAGCAGTGACCGGGACAGTTCCTACGAGCAGTACTTC.

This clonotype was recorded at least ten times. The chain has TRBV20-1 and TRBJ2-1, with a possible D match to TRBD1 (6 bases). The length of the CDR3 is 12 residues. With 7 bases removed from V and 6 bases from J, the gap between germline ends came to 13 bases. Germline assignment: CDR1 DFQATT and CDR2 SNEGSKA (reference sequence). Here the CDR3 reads CSGGRTGNEQFF. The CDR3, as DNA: TGCAGTGGGGGGCGGACCGGCAATGAGCAGTTCTTC.

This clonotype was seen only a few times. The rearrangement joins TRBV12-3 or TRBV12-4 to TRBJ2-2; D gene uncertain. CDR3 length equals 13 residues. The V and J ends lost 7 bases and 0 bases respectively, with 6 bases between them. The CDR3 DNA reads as TGTGCCAGCAACCGCCCGAACACCGGGGAGCTGTTTTTT. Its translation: CASNRPNTGELFF.

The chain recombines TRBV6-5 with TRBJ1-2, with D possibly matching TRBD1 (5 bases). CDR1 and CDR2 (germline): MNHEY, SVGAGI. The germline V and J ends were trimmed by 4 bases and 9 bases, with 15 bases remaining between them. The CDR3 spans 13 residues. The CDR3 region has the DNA TGTGCCAGCAGTTCGGGACTTCCTAGGCGCTACACCTTC. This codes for CASSSGLPRRYTF.

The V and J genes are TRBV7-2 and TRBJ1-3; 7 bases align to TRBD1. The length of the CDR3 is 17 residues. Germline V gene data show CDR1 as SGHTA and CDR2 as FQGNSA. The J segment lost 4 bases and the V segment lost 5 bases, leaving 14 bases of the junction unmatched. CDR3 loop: CASSHHEDRVAGNTIYF. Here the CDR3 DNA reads TGTGCCAGCAGCCATCACGAAGACAGGGTAGCAGGAAACACCATATATTTT.

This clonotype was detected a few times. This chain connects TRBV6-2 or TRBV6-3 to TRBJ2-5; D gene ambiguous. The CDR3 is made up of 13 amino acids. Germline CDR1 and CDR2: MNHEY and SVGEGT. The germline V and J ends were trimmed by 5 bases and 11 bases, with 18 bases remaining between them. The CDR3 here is CASSAASSAWQYF. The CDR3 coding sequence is TGTGCCAGCAGTGCCGCTTCGAGCGCTTGGCAGTACTTC.

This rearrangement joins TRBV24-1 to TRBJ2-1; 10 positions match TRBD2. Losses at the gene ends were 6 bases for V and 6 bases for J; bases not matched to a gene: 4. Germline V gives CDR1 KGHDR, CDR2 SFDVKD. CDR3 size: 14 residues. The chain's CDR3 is CATSPGTSANEQFF. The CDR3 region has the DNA TGTGCCACCAGTCCCGGGACTAGCGCCAATGAGCAGTTCTTC.

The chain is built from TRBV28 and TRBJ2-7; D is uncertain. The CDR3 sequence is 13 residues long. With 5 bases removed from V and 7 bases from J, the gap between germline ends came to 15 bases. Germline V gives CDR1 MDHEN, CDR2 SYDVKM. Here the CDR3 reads CASSTPAKGEQYF. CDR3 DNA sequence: TGTGCCAGCAGTACGCCAGCAAAGGGTGAGCAGTACTTC.

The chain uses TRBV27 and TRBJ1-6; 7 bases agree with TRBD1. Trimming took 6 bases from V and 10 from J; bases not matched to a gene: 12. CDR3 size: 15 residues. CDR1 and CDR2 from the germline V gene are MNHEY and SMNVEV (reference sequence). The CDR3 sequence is CASSYFDRAQSPLHF. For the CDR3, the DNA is TGTGCCAGCAGCTACTTCGACAGGGCGCAATCACCCCTCCACTTT.

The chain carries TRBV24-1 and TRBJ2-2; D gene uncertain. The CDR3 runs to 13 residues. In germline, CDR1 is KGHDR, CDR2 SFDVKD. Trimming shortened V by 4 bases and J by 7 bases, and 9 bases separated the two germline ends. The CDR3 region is CATSDRPGGELFF. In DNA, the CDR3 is TGTGCCACCAGTGACAGGCCGGGCGGGGAGCTGTTTTTT.

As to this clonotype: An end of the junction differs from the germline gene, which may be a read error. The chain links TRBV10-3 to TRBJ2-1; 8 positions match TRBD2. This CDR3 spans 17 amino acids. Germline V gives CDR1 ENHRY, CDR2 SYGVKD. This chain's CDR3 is CAISESGGRPRVFEQFF. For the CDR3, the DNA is TGTGCCATCAGCGAGTCAGGCGGGAGGCCCCGTGTTTTTGAGCAGTTCTTC.

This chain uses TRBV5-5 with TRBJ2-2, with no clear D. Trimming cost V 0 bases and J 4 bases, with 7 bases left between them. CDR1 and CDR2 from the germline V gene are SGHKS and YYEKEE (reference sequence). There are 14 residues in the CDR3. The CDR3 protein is CASSLEALTGELFF. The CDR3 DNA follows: TGTGCCAGCAGCTTGGAGGCCCTCACCGGGGAGCTGTTTTTT. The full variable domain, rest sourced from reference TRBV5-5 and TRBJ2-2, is DAGVTQSPTHLIKTRGQQVTLRCSPISGHKSVSWYQQVLGQGPQFIFQYYEKEERGRGNFPDRFSARQFPNYSSELNVNALLLGDSALYLCASSLEALTGELFFGEGSRLTVL.

The CDR3 reads CASSSSSADYEQFF. The CDR3 DNA follows: TGTGCCAGCAGCTCATCTAGCGCCGACTACGAGCAGTTCTTC. This chain joins TRBV7-3 and TRBJ2-1; maybe TRBD2 (6 bases). The V end lost 4 bases, the J end lost 10 bases, and 17 bases lay between the germline ends. Germline CDR1 SGHTA, CDR2 FQGTGA. The CDR3 has 14 amino acids.

The CDR3 nucleotides are TGTGCCAGCAGCTTAGTGGTCGCCCTCGGGCAGCCCCAGCATTTT. This gives the protein CASSLVVALGQPQHF. The chain has TRBV7-2 and TRBJ1-5; no clear D. The CDR3 length is 15 residues. CDR1 and CDR2 from the germline V gene are SGHTA and FQGNSA. V was cut by 1 base and J by 7 bases, with 14 bases left in between.

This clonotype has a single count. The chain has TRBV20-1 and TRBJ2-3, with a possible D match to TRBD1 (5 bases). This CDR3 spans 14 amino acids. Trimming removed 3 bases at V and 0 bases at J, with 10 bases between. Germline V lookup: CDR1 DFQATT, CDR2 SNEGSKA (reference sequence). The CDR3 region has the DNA TGCAGTGCTAGCCAGGACACTAGCACAGATACGCAGTATTTT. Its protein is CSASQDTSTDTQYF.

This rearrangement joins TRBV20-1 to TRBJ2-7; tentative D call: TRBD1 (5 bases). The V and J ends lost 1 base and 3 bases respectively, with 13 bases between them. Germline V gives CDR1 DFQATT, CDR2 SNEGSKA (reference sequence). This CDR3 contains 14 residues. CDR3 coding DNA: TGCAGTGCTAGAGGCCCACAGGATATCTACGAGCAGTACTTC. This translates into CSARGPQDIYEQYF.